This T cell receptor (beta chain) emerged from a study of blood T cell repertoires in COVID-19. In the study overall: Material from acute and convalescent COVID-19 was sourced from the United States, Italy and Spain. T cells, B-cell-depleted T cells, or PBMCs provided the cDNA or gDNA that served as material.

This clone has only one observation. Source study methods: For nucleated cells, counts were estimated from reference gene primer amplification. TCRdb's table, derived via immunoSEQ multiplex PCR, lists solely in-frame clones and lacks some. V and J calls and clone size come straight from that table; D and trimming were deduced from the DNA. Among more than 20,000 clones listed, roughly 90% were seen once. CDR3 length: 13 amino acids. Per the germline V gene, CDR1 is SNHLY and CDR2 is FYNNEI. Trimming took 9 bases from V and 5 from J, leaving 16 bases between them. Sequencing input: peripheral blood. The chain combines TRBV2 with TRBJ1-1, with D uncertain. This receptor was obtained from a man between 70 and 80 years old with acute or convalescent COVID-19. CDR3 protein: CARRLQPGTEAFF. In nucleotides, the CDR3 is TGTGCCAGACGTCTACAGCCTGGGACTGAAGCTTTCTTT. The full variable domain, in which reference TRBV2 and TRBJ1-1 provide the parts outside the CDR3, is EPEVTQTPSHQVTQMGQEVILRCVPISNHLYFYWYRQILGQKVEFLVSFYNNEISEKSEIFDDQFSVERPDGSNFTLKIRSTKLEDSAMYFCARRLQPGTEAFFGQGTRLTVV.